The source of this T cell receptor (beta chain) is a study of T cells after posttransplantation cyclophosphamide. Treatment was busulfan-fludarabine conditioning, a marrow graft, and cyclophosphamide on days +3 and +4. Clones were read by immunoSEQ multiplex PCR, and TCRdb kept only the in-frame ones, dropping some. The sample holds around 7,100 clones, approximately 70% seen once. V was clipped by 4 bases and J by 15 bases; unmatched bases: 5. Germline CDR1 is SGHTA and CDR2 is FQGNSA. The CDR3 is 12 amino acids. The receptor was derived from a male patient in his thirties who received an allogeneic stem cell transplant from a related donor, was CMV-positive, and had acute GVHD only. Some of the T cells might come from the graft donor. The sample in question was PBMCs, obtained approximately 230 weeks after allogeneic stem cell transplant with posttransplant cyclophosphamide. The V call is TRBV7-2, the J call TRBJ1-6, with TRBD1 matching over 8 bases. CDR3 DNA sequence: TGTGCCAGCAGCTCAGGGGGCCCGGACCTCCACTTT. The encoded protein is CASSSGGPDLHF.